One and the same sample provided the 25 T cell receptor beta chains below, sequenced in a study of neurological immune-mediated disorders. TCRdb used MiXCR to reprocess the 5' RACE reads, holding one entry per CDR3 protein. The sample holds around 70,000 distinct CDR3 sequences, 5.2% seen once. The sample comprised PBMCs. Receptor source: a woman in her twenties or thirties with multiple sclerosis.

This clonotype was counted ten times or more. The V gene is TRBV20-1, the J gene TRBJ2-2; TRBD1 matches at 9 bases. The CDR3 consists of 14 residues. The germline V gene has CDR1 DFQATT and CDR2 SNEGSKA (reference sequence). V gave up 3 bases and J gave up 3 bases; unmatched junction bases: 2. The CDR3 nucleotides read TGCAGTGCTAGGGACAGGGGCCACACCGGGGAGCTGTTTTTT. This encodes CSARDRGHTGELFF.

Ten or more counts support this clonotype. This chain connects TRBV29-1 to TRBJ2-1; 7 bases align to TRBD1. The CDR3 runs 12 residues. Germline CDR1 SQVTM, CDR2 ANQGSEA. The junction had 7 bases not matched to a gene; V was cut back by 6 bases and J by 8 bases. CDR3 coding DNA: TGCAGCGTGATACAGGGGATCCATGAGCAGTTCTTC. Protein product: CSVIQGIHEQFF.

This clonotype was recorded many times. This chain joins TRBV5-6 and TRBJ2-5; D is ambiguous. The V and J ends lost 4 bases and 1 base respectively, with 17 bases between them. The CDR3 consists of 16 residues. Germline V gene lookup returns CDR1 SGHDT and CDR2 YYEEEE. The CDR3 sequence is CASSPVRRQSQETQYF. CDR3 coding DNA: TGTGCCAGCAGCCCCGTCCGGCGCCAGAGCCAAGAGACCCAGTACTTC.

This clonotype was recorded at least ten times. This chain joins TRBV7-2 and TRBJ2-7, with D unresolved. Between the trimmed V and J ends, which lost 1 base and 0 bases, there was a span of 7 bases. The CDR3 extends over 14 amino acids. Germline V CDR1 and CDR2: SGHTA, FQGNSA. The CDR3 loop reads CASSLGGYSYEQYF. CDR3 in DNA: TGTGCCAGCAGCTTAGGTGGTTACTCCTACGAGCAGTACTTC. Supplemented by reference TRBV7-2 and TRBJ2-7, the full variable domain reads GAGVSQSPSNKVTEKGKDVELRCDPISGHTALYWYRQSLGQGLEFLIYFQGNSAPDKSGLPSDRFSAERTGGSVSTLTIQRTQQEDSAVYLCASSLGGYSYEQYFGPGTRLTVT.

This clonotype came up many times. This rearrangement joins TRBV12-3 or TRBV12-4 to TRBJ1-1; the D is unclear. The V end was cut by 3 bases, the J end by 1 base, with 9 bases between. The CDR3 runs to 14 residues. CDR3 region: CASSLGNRNTEAFF. CDR3 bases: TGTGCCAGCAGTTTGGGGAACCGGAACACTGAAGCTTTCTTT.

V usage is TRBV20-1 and J usage is TRBJ1-3; maybe TRBD1 (6 bases). CDR1 and CDR2 (germline): DFQATT, SNEGSKA (reference sequence). V was clipped by 5 bases and J by 8 bases, with 16 bases between them. This CDR3 has 13 residues. The CDR3 here is CSAARDTTDTIYF. Written as DNA, the CDR3 is TGCAGTGCTGCCCGGGACACGACGGACACCATATATTTT.

This rearrangement joins TRBV11-2 to TRBJ2-3; 7 positions match TRBD2. This CDR3 region has 16 residues. Germline loops: CDR1 SGHAT, CDR2 FQNNGV. V lost 3 bases to trimming and J lost 2 bases; unmatched junction nucleotides: 8. CDR3 DNA sequence: TGTGCCAGCAGCTTGCGGCTAGCGGAGATCACAGATACGCAGTATTTT. Its translation is CASSLRLAEITDTQYF.

This clonotype has at least ten counts. This chain joins TRBV5-1 and TRBJ2-3; 7 nucleotides line up with TRBD2. Germline V gene lookup returns CDR1 SGHRS and CDR2 YFSETQ. The CDR3 is 14 residues long. Germline trimming cut 2 bases from V and 4 bases from J; bases unmatched to any gene: 4. The CDR3 nucleotides read TGCGCCAGCAGCTTAGCGGGGACCCCAGATACGCAGTATTTT. This sequence encodes CASSLAGTPDTQYF.

This clonotype qualifies as medium-sized. The chain is built from TRBV20-1 and TRBJ2-1; TRBD2 matches 9 bases. Germline assignment: CDR1 DFQATT and CDR2 SNEGSKA (reference sequence). The trim removed 3 bases at V and 8 bases at J, leaving 14 bases unmatched. The CDR3 extends over 16 amino acids. The CDR3, as DNA: TGCAGTGCTAGGTGGAGGAGACTAGCGGTTGAGGATGAGCAGTTCTTC. Translating gives CSARWRRLAVEDEQFF.

This clonotype was counted ten times or more. The V gene is TRBV20-1, the J gene TRBJ2-5; D assignment may be TRBD1 or TRBD2 (5 bases each). V was clipped by 5 bases and J by 13 bases, with 17 bases between them. Germline V gene data show CDR1 as DFQATT and CDR2 as SNEGSKA (reference sequence). The CDR3 loop spans 11 amino acids. CDR3 amino acids: CSAGGRASSYF. CDR3 in DNA: TGCAGTGCTGGGGGTAGGGCGTCCTCGTACTTC.

This clonotype showed up many times. This CDR3 is CASREDRGYGYTF. In DNA, the CDR3 is TGTGCCAGCAGAGAGGACAGGGGATATGGCTACACCTTC. The chain joins TRBV6-6 to TRBJ1-2; the match to TRBD1 covers 9 bases. Losses at the gene ends were 6 bases for V and 5 bases for J; bases not matched to a gene: 4. This CDR3 has 13 amino acids. The V gene's germline CDR1 is MNHNY and CDR2 SVGAGI (reference sequence).

This clonotype showed up many times. The chain links TRBV5-1 to TRBJ1-3; D ambiguous. The CDR3 length is 13 residues. CDR1 is SGHRS, CDR2 YFSETQ, per germline. V shed 5 bases and J shed 2 bases, with 8 bases lying between them. CDR3 protein: CASRRAAGNTIYF. The CDR3 nucleotides are TGCGCCAGCAGGCGGGCGGCTGGAAACACCATATATTTT.

This clonotype was picked up many times. V is TRBV2 and J is TRBJ1-2; 8 bases are a match to TRBD1. Germline lookup yields CDR1 SNHLY and CDR2 FYNNEI. The CDR3 spans 12 residues. J was trimmed by 7 bases and V by 4 bases; bases with no gene match: 2. CDR3 sequence reads: CASSVGTGGYTF. CDR3 DNA sequence: TGTGCCAGCAGTGTAGGGACAGGTGGCTACACCTTC.

As regards this clonotype: It may be a read error: a sequence one base away is much more abundant. This chain joins TRBV5-6 and TRBJ2-5; unclear D gene. From germline, CDR1 is SGHDT and CDR2 YYEEEE. The CDR3 runs to 11 residues. V lost 6 bases and J 5 bases, leaving 8 bases between the germline ends. DNA of the CDR3: TGTGCCAGCAACTCCGCCGAGACCCAGTACTTC. Its translation is CASNSAETQYF.

In its sample, this clonotype was seen many times. This chain uses TRBV27 with TRBJ2-7; possible D gene TRBD2, 7 bases. The germline V and J ends were trimmed by 1 base and 5 bases, with 15 bases remaining between them. This CDR3 spans 15 amino acids. Germline V gives CDR1 MNHEY, CDR2 SMNVEV (reference sequence). The CDR3 region is CASSLWSGGGHEQYF. Here the CDR3 DNA reads TGTGCCAGCAGTTTATGGTCGGGCGGGGGCCACGAGCAGTACTTC.

V gene TRBV7-3 combines with J gene TRBJ1-1, with TRBD1 as a possible D gene (5 bases). The CDR3 extends over 15 amino acids. CDR1 and CDR2 from the germline V gene are SGHTA and FQGTGA. Deletions cut 1 base from V and 4 bases from J, with 13 bases between. The CDR3 nucleotides are TGTGCCAGCAGCTTAAATGGCGGGGGGATCACTGAAGCTTTCTTT. It yields the protein CASSLNGGGITEAFF.

The chain recombines TRBV24-1 with TRBJ2-1; 9 bases are shared with TRBD1. V gave up 5 bases and J gave up 5 bases; unmatched junction bases: 6. This CDR3 has 15 amino acids. CDR1 is KGHDR and CDR2 is SFDVKD in the germline V gene. CDR3 in amino acids: CATSVPGTGNNEQFF. The DNA of the CDR3 is TGTGCCACCAGTGTTCCCGGGACAGGGAACAATGAGCAGTTCTTC.

At least ten counts were recorded for this clonotype. The CDR3 loop reads CASSNGQGARDTQYF. The CDR3 DNA follows: TGTGCCAGCAGCAACGGACAGGGGGCGAGGGATACGCAGTATTTT. The J gene is TRBJ2-3, the V gene TRBV7-2; 11 nucleotides align to TRBD1. Germline CDR1 is SGHTA and CDR2 is FQGNSA. After removal of 5 bases from V and 6 bases from J, the junction contained 7 bases not matched to a gene. This CDR3 has 15 residues. Full variable domain (missing parts from reference TRBV7-2 and TRBJ2-3): GAGVSQSPSNKVTEKGKDVELRCDPISGHTALYWYRQSLGQGLEFLIYFQGNSAPDKSGLPSDRFSAERTGGSVSTLTIQRTQQEDSAVYLCASSNGQGARDTQYFGPGTRLTVL.

This clonotype turned up a few times. The chain carries TRBV7-2 and TRBJ1-1, with D unclear. V dropped 5 bases and J dropped 4 bases, with 11 bases sitting between them. The germline CDR1 and CDR2 sequences are SGHTA and FQGNSA. The CDR3 spans 13 residues. The CDR3 is CASSPQSATEAFF. CDR3 bases: TGTGCCAGCAGCCCTCAGAGTGCCACTGAAGCTTTCTTT.

This clonotype was found many times. V gene TRBV10-3 combines with J gene TRBJ2-7; D is uncertain. The CDR3 contains 13 residues. Germline CDR1 is ENHRY and CDR2 is SYGVKD. Trimming pared 11 bases from V and 5 bases from J, leaving 19 bases between. The CDR3 DNA sequence: TGTGCCTCCACGAAGGCCACCGGTGACGAGCAGTACTTC. Its translation is CASTKATGDEQYF.

The sample holds many counts of this clonotype. The CDR3 protein is CASSPKGQGLYGYTF. The CDR3 bases are TGTGCCAGCAGCCCCAAGGGACAGGGGCTCTATGGCTACACCTTC. V is TRBV5-6 and J is TRBJ1-2; 10 nucleotides align to TRBD1. Germline assignment: CDR1 SGHDT and CDR2 YYEEEE. Losses at the gene ends were 4 bases for V and 4 bases for J; bases not matched to a gene: 7. The CDR3 consists of 15 residues.

There are many counts of this clonotype. V is TRBV9 and J is TRBJ2-7, with D possibly being TRBD2 (6 bases). The V gene's germline CDR1 is SGDLS and CDR2 YYNGEE. The germline V and J ends were trimmed by 3 bases and 6 bases, with 16 bases remaining between them. This CDR3 region has 14 residues. DNA of the CDR3: TGTGCCAGCAGCGGACTGTCGACTAGTTCCGAGCAGTACTTC. It is translated as CASSGLSTSSEQYF.

This clonotype was observed at least ten times. The J gene is TRBJ1-2, the V gene TRBV11-2; D is undetermined. V was shortened by 0 bases and J by 1 base, with 3 bases between the two germline ends. This CDR3 region has 13 residues. Germline values: CDR1 SGHAT, CDR2 FQNNGV. The DNA for the CDR3 is TGTGCCAGCAGCTTAGACCGTAACTATGGCTACACCTTC. Amino acid sequence: CASSLDRNYGYTF.

This clonotype has ten or more counts. The chain uses TRBV20-1 and TRBJ1-5; TRBD1 matches at 8 bases. The germline CDR1 and CDR2 sequences are DFQATT and SNEGSKA (reference sequence). The V and J ends lost 3 bases and 2 bases, in that order; junction bases with no gene match: 6. The CDR3 covers 15 residues. As DNA, the CDR3 is TGCAGTGCTAGCACAGGGGGAGTGGGCAATCAGCCCCAGCATTTT. The encoded protein is CSASTGGVGNQPQHF.

This clonotype was counted many times. This chain connects TRBV6-1 to TRBJ2-1; D unresolved. Germline lookup yields CDR1 MNHNS and CDR2 SASEGT. With 3 bases removed from V and 9 bases from J, the gap between germline ends came to 15 bases. There are 14 residues in the CDR3. Here the CDR3 DNA reads TGTGCCAGCAGTGACGACTCGATTCTCAGTGAGCAGTTCTTC. Protein: CASSDDSILSEQFF.